The T cell receptor (beta chain) under discussion was sequenced for a study of a mutant IDH1 vaccine in newly diagnosed glioma. The wider study: Patients began vaccination 4-6 weeks after radiotherapy alone, or with temozolomide cycles. Those enrolled had earlier been treated with radiotherapy, temozolomide, or both, mostly both. Findings of the study overall: Seemingly, top peripheral T cell clonotype changes bore no relation to pseudoprogression.

The CDR3 is 12 residues long. Germline-derived CDR1 and CDR2 are KGHSH and LQKENI. The V end was cut by 6 bases, the J end by 3 bases, with 9 bases between. Data came from immunoSEQ multiplex PCR; TCRdb stores just in-frame clones and leaves some out. The sample comprises tens of thousands of clones, roughly four fifths of which are singletons, and 5% to 6.5% rests with the top ten. As to this clone: Its antigen remains unidentified.

The time point denotes: week 47, end of study. It was 300 ug of mutant IDH1 20-mer peptide that made up each vaccine dose, given with topical imiquimod. The rearrangement joins TRBV18 to TRBJ2-7, with no clear D. The sequencing used PBMCs, collected from a glioma patient whose treatment included an IDH1 peptide vaccine. This clonotype was sampled from a man between 35 and 55 years old with glioma. CDR3 amino acids: CASSRTVYEQYF. The CDR3 DNA follows: TGTGCCAGCTCCCGGACGGTCTACGAGCAGTACTTC.